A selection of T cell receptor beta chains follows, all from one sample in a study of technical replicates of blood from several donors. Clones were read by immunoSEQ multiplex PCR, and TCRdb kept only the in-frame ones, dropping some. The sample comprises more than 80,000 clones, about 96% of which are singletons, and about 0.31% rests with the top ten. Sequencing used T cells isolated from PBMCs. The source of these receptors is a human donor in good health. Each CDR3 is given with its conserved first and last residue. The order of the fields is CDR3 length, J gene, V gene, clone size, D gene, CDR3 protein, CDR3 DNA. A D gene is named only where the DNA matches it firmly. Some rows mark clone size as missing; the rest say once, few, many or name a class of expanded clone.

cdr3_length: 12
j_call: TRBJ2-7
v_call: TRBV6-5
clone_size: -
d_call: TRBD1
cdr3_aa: CASSPGTVGQYF
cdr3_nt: TGTGCCAGTTCCCCCGGGACAGTTGGGCAGTACTTC

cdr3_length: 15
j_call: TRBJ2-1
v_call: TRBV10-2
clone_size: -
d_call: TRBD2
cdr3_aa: CASSELAGVYNEQFF
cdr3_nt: TGCGCCAGCAGTGAACTAGCGGGGGTCTACAATGAGCAGTTCTTC

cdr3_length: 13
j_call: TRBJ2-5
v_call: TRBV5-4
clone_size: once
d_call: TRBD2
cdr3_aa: CASKGTSRETQYF
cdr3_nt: TGTGCCAGCAAAGGGACTAGCAGGGAGACCCAGTACTTC

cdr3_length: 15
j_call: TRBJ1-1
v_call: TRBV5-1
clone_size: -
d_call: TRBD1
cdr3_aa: CASSLAGQAGGEAFF
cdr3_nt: TGCGCCAGCAGCTTGGCAGGACAGGCCGGCGGTGAAGCTTTCTTT

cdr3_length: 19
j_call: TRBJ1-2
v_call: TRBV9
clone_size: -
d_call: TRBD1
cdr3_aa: CASSPWFNRDSFVNYGYTF
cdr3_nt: TGTGCCAGCAGCCCATGGTTTAACCGGGACAGCTTCGTTAACTATGGCTACACCTTC

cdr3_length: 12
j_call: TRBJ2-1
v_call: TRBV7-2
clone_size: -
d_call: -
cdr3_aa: CASRRIDPGQFF
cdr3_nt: TGTGCCAGCAGGCGAATAGATCCAGGGCAGTTCTTC

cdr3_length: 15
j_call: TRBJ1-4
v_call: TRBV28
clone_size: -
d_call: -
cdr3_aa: CAILTPTGGNEKLFF
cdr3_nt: TGTGCCATCCTTACCCCGACAGGTGGTAATGAAAAACTGTTTTTT

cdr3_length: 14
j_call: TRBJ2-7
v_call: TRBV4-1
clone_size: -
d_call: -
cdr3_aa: CASSQEPTDYEQYF
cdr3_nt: TGCGCCAGCAGCCAAGAACCAACAGACTACGAGCAGTACTTC

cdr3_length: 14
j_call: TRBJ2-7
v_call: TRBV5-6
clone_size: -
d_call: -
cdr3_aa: CASSLLTGLNEQYF
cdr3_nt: TGTGCCAGCAGCTTGCTCACAGGCTTGAACGAGCAGTACTTC

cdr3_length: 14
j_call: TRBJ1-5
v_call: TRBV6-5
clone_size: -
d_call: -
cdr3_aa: CASSLRGLGQPQHF
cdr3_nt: TGTGCCAGCAGTTTGAGAGGGCTGGGGCAGCCCCAGCATTTT

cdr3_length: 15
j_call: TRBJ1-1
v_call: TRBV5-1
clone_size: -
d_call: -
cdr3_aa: CASSSNPTENTEAFF
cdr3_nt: TGCGCCAGCAGCAGTAACCCGACAGAGAACACTGAAGCTTTCTTT

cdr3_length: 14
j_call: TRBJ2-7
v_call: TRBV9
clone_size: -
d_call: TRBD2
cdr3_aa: CASSPGLAEYEQYF
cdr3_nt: TGTGCCAGCAGCCCAGGACTAGCAGAGTACGAGCAGTACTTC

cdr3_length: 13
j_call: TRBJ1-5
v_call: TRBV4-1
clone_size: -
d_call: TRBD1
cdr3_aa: CASGTDRGQPQHF
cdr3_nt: TGCGCCAGCGGAACTGACAGGGGTCAGCCCCAGCATTTT

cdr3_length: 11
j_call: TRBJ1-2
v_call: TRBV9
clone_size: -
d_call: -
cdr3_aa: CASGDGGKDTF
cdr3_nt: TGTGCCAGCGGAGATGGGGGGAAGGACACCTTC

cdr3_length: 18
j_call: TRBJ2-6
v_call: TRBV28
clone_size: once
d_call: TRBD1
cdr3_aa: CASSRTYRGSTGANVLTF
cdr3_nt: TGTGCCAGTTCTCGGACTTACAGGGGGTCAACAGGGGCCAACGTCCTGACTTTC

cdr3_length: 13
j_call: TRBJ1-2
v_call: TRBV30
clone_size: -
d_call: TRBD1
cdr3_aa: CAWSAQGARGYTF
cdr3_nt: TGTGCCTGGAGTGCACAGGGGGCGCGGGGCTACACCTTC

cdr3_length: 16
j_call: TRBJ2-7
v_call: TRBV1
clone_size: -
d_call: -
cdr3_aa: CTSVSGTSGRTYEQYF
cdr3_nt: TGCACCAGCGTTTCCGGGACTAGCGGGAGGACCTACGAGCAGTACTTC

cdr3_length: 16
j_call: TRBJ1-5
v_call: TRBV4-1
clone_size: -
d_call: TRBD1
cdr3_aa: CASSHPTGGLNQPQHF
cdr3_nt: TGCGCCAGCAGCCACCCAACAGGGGGCTTAAATCAGCCCCAGCATTTT